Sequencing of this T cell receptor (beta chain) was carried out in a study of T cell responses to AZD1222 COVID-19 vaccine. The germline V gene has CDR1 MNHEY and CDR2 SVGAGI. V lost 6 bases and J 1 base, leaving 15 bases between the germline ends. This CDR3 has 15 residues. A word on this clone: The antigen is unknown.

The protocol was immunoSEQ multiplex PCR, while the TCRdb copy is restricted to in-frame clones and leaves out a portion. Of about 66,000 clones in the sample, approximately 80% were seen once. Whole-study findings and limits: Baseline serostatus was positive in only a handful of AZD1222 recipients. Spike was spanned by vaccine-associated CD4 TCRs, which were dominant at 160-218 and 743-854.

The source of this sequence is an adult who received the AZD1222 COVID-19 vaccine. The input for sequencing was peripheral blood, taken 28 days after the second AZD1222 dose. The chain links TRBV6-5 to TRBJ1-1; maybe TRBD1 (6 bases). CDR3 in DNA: TGTGCCAGCAGCAAGGGGGAGTTAGCGAACACTGAAGCTTTCTTT. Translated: CASSKGELANTEAFF.